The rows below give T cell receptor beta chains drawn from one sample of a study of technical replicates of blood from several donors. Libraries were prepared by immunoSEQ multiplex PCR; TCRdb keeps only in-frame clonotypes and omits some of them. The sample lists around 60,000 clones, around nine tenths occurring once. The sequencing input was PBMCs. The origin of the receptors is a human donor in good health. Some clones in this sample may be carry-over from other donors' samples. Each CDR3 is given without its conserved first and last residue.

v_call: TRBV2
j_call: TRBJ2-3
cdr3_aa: ASILTSAAPDTQY

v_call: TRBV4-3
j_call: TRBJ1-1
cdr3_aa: ASSQVGGTEAF

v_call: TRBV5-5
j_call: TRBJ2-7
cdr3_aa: ASSLVGRSYEQY

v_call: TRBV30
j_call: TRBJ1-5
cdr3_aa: AYSYHVNQPQH

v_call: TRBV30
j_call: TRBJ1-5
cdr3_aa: AWTHPDRRNQPQH

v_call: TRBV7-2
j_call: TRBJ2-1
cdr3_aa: ASSSYSGGRYNEQF

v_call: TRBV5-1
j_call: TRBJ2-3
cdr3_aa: AIPDRGTDTQC

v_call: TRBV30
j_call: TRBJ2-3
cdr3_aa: AWSLLATSTDTQY

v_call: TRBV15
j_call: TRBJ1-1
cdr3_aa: ATSRGQYTEAF

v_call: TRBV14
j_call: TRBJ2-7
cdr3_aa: ASRGLGGYEQY

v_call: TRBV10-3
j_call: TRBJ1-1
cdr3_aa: AISGTETEAF

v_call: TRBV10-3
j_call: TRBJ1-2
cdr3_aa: AISESGSYGYT

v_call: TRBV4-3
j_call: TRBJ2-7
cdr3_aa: ASSQEGLGSYEQY

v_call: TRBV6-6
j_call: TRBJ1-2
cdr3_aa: ASSSRDRGLYGYT

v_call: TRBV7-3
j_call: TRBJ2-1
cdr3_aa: ASSSRARGNEQF

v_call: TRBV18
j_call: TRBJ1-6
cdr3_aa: ASSPSSRQNSPLH

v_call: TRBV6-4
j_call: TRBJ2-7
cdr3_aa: ASSDLSGTYEQY

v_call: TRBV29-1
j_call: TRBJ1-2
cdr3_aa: SVVTGRYGYT

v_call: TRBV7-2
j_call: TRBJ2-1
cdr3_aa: ASKEQTYNEQF

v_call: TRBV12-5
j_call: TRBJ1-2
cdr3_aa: ASGLTIGGYGYT

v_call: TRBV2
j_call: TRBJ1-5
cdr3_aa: ASSHREKDQPQH

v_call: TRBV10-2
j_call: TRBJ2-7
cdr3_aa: ASRQGVWEQY

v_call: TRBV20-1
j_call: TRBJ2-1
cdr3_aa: SASRRNEQF

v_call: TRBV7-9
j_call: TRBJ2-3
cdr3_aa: ASSGGGRSTDTQY

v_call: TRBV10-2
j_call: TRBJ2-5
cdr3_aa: ASSWTGKETQY

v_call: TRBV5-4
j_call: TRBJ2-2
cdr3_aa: ASSPGLGAGTGELF

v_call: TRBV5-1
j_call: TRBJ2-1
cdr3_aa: ASSPPAWNGTVSYNEQF

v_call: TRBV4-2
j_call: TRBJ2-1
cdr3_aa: ASSQGLATYNEQF

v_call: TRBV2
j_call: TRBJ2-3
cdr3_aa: AIGQTRTSGRPDTQY

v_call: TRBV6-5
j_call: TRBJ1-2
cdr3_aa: ASSYSGNYGYT

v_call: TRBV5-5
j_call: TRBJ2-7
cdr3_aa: ASSSVLAGTSGEQY

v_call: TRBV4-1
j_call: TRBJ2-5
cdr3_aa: ASSHGRGGEETQY

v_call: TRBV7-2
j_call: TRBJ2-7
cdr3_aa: ASSRSGASTYEQY

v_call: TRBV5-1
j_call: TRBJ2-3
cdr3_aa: ASSLPTLAGGSTDTQY

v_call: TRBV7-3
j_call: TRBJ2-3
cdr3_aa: ASRSGGALDTQY

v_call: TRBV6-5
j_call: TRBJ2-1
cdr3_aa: ATRTSGSYNEQF

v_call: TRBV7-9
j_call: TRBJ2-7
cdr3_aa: ASSPRTARYEQY

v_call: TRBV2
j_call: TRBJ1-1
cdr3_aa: ASRTGESTEAF

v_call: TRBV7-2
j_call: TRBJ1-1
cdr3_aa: ASSQQGSTEAF

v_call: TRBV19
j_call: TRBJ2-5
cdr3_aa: ASSGTGVGTQY

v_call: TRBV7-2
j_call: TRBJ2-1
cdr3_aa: ASSPVGSGTYNEQF

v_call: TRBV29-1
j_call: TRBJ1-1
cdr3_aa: SVRSAGWLTEAF

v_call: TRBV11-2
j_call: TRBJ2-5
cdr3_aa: ASSLSGGGETQY

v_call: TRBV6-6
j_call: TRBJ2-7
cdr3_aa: ASTFVGGADEQY

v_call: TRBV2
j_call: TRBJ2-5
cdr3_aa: ASRKQDGAQETQY

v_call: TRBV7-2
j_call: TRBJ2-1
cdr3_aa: ASSLELSVAANEQF

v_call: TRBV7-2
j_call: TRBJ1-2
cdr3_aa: ASPGTGVYGYT

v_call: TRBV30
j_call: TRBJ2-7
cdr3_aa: AWSVTNFVLEAYEQY

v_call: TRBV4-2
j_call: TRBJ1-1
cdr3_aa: ASSQEISTGRDTEAF

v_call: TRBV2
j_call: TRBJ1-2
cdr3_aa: ASIRDRDRTYGYT

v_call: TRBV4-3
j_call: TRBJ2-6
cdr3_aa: ASSQILAALRGANVLT

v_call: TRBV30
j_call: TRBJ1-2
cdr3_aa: AWSRFPGQGYGYT

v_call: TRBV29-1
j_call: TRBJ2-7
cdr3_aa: SGLDGTSYEQY